Following are 27 T cell receptor beta chains from one sample sequenced in a study of blood T cells in healthy people across ages. The use of a sample-barcoded 5' primer and a J-beta primer mix characterized a second PCR of 7 to 11 cycles. Using its own MiXCR run on the 5' RACE reads, TCRdb lists one record per CDR3 protein. The sample shows about 780,000 distinct CDR3 sequences, 35% to 60% of them seen only once. Sequencing input: blood. The source is a man at least 80 years old in good health.

J is TRBJ2-7 and V is TRBV6-6; D is perhaps TRBD2 (5 bases). With 2 bases removed from V and 0 bases from J, the gap between germline ends came to 14 bases. Per the germline V gene, CDR1 is MNHNY and CDR2 is SVGAGI (reference sequence). This CDR3 contains 16 residues. CDR3: CASSYAAGRSSYEQYF. CDR3 coding DNA: TGTGCCAGCAGTTACGCTGCGGGCAGAAGCTCCTACGAGCAGTACTTC.

Notes on this clonotype: Possible read error: a much larger clone is one base away. This chain connects TRBV7-9 to TRBJ2-5; the D gene is possibly TRBD1 (6 bases). The germline V gene encodes CDR1 SEHNR and CDR2 FQNEAQ (reference sequence). V was shortened by 1 base and J by 5 bases, with 11 bases between the two germline ends. This CDR3 has 14 amino acids. The CDR3, as DNA: TGTGCCAGCAGCTTAGTCAGGGGAGACGAGACCCAGTACTTC. Amino acid sequence: CASSLVRGDETQYF.

The gene calls are TRBV20-1 and TRBJ2-7; unclear D gene. The CDR3 contains 13 residues. Trimming stripped 5 bases from V and 9 bases from J, with 20 bases between. CDR1 and CDR2 (germline): DFQATT, SNEGSKA (reference sequence). This chain's CDR3 is CSAPDTSFPAQYF. CDR3 DNA: TGCAGTGCTCCGGATACGAGTTTCCCGGCGCAGTACTTC.

This chain connects TRBV29-1 to TRBJ2-4, with D possibly matching TRBD2 (7 bases). Germline V gives CDR1 SQVTM, CDR2 ANQGSEA. The CDR3 is 13 residues long. The V end was cut by 5 bases, the J end by 7 bases, with 15 bases between. CDR3 residues: CSVMMAGANIQYF. The CDR3 DNA reads TGCAGCGTTATGATGGCGGGGGCTAACATTCAGTACTTC.

The chain joins TRBV20-1 to TRBJ2-3, with D possibly TRBD1 on 7 matching bases. The CDR3 totals 13 residues. The V gene's germline CDR1 is DFQATT and CDR2 SNEGSKA (reference sequence). The V end was cut by 6 bases, the J end by 1 base, with 11 bases between. CDR3 loop: CSAQGGGTDTQYF. The CDR3, as DNA: TGCAGTGCCCAGGGGGGAGGCACAGATACGCAGTATTTT.

The rearrangement uses TRBV21-1 and TRBJ2-1; TRBD1 is taken as the D call from the table, unchecked against the DNA. With the DNA end fitting TRBJ2-7 better, the J assignment may be wrong. TRBV21-1 is noted as a pseudogene. The CDR3 length is 18 residues. The CDR3 here is CASSLMLTRDRGGDEQYF. The CDR3 DNA sequence: TGTGCCAGCAGCCTAATGCTCACCCGGGACAGGGGAGGCGACGAGCAGTACTTC.

The chain employs TRBV3-1 and TRBJ2-5, with 10 bases lining up with TRBD2. The CDR3 is 14 residues long. The germline V gene encodes CDR1 LGHDT and CDR2 YNNKEL (reference sequence). With 7 bases clipped from V and 5 bases from J, the junction kept 7 bases outside the gene matches. The CDR3 is CASILSGGLETQYF. The CDR3 coding sequence is TGTGCCAGCATCCTTAGCGGGGGGTTGGAGACCCAGTACTTC.

This chain connects TRBV5-1 to TRBJ1-2, with 7 bases aligning to TRBD1. This CDR3 spans 16 amino acids. Germline V gene lookup returns CDR1 SGHRS and CDR2 YFSETQ. V was clipped by 3 bases and J by 6 bases; unmatched bases: 14. The CDR3 coding sequence is TGCGCCAGCAGCTACGGTTCCCGGGACAGCCGGCATGGCTACACCTTC. This sequence encodes CASSYGSRDSRHGYTF.

Ten or more counts support this clonotype. CDR3 sequence (DNA): TGCGCCAGCAGCTTCGACGGTCCCTACAATGAGCAGTTCTTC. It encodes CASSFDGPYNEQFF. V usage is TRBV5-1 and J usage is TRBJ2-1; D is uncertain. V shed 2 bases and J shed 2 bases, with 8 bases lying between them. The CDR3 is made up of 14 amino acids. The germline V gene encodes CDR1 SGHRS and CDR2 YFSETQ.

This clonotype was seen a handful of times. The chain combines TRBV28 with TRBJ2-1, with 13 bases identical to TRBD2. Trimming took 6 bases from V and 4 from J; bases not matched to a gene: 6. This CDR3 comprises 16 residues. CDR1 and CDR2 from the germline V gene are MDHEN and SYDVKM. The CDR3 DNA reads TGTGCCAGCAGCCCGACTAGCGGGGGGACGTACAATGAGCAGTTCTTC. Protein sequence: CASSPTSGGTYNEQFF.

The V gene is TRBV12-3 or TRBV12-4, the J gene TRBJ2-2; D gene unclear. Deletions cut 0 bases from V and 4 bases from J, with 9 bases between. The CDR3 consists of 15 residues. CDR3 region: CASSLAGSFTGELFF. In nucleotides, the CDR3 is TGTGCCAGCAGTTTAGCAGGCAGTTTCACCGGGGAGCTGTTTTTT.

This clonotype came up many times. This may arise from a read error, as a much more abundant clone is one base away. This chain links TRBV5-1 with TRBJ2-5, with TRBD1 identical over 8 bases. Germline values: CDR1 SGHRS, CDR2 YFSETQ. The CDR3 loop spans 15 amino acids. V was clipped by 3 bases and J by 11 bases; unmatched bases: 15. The CDR3 DNA is TGCGCCAGCAGCTCCGACAGGGGTTTAGCCAATGAGCAGTACTTC. This sequence encodes CASSSDRGLANEQYF.

This chain connects TRBV7-8 to TRBJ2-7, with D perhaps TRBD2 (6 bases). Germline V gives CDR1 SGHVS, CDR2 FQNEAQ. V lost 5 bases and J 3 bases, leaving 17 bases between the germline ends. This CDR3 region has 15 residues. The CDR3 reads CASSPHGGEHYEQYF. CDR3 sequence (DNA): TGTGCCAGCAGCCCTCATGGCGGGGAACACTACGAGCAGTACTTC.

The chain joins TRBV5-1 to TRBJ2-5, with a weak D call TRBD1 (5 bases). The V gene's germline CDR1 is SGHRS and CDR2 YFSETQ. Trimming cost V 4 bases and J 5 bases, with 18 bases left between them. This CDR3 region has 15 residues. CDR3 loop: CASSPQGGRWETQYF. Here the CDR3 DNA reads TGCGCCAGCAGCCCGCAGGGTGGACGGTGGGAGACCCAGTACTTC.

This clonotype was seen more than once but under ten times. The junction shows a germline mismatch at one end, possibly a read error. The rearrangement uses TRBV11-3 and TRBJ2-5, with D perhaps matching TRBD1 or TRBD2 (5 bases each). The CDR3 loop spans 15 amino acids. Per the germline V gene, CDR1 is SGHNT and CDR2 is YENEEA. Written as DNA, the CDR3 is TGTGCCAGCAGCTCAGGGACCCCGCGATTCTCGGCTCACTTCTTC. It is translated as CASSSGTPRFSAHFF.

Points on this clonotype: At one end, the junction sequence differs from germline, possibly due to a read error. This chain connects TRBV9 to TRBJ2-3, with 10 positions matching TRBD2. CDR1 and CDR2 from the germline V gene are SGDLS and YYNGEE. The CDR3 runs to 17 residues. CDR3 coding DNA: TGTGCCAGCGGCGTAGAGGAAGCGGGAGGGCCTGGAGATACGCAGTATTTT. Amino acid sequence: CASGVEEAGGPGDTQYF.

The rearrangement joins TRBV20-1 to TRBJ2-5, with D possibly TRBD2 on 6 matching bases. Germline V gene data show CDR1 as DFQATT and CDR2 as SNEGSKA (reference sequence). Trimming stripped 0 bases from V and 5 bases from J, with 16 bases between. This CDR3 is 15 amino acids long. CDR3 sequence: CSARDGRDPGETQYF. In nucleotides, the CDR3 is TGCAGTGCTAGAGATGGGCGGGATCCCGGGGAGACCCAGTACTTC.

This clonotype was counted a few times. This chain uses TRBV20-1 with TRBJ2-7, with TRBD2 matching over 11 bases. J was trimmed by 0 bases and V by 6 bases; bases with no gene match: 7. The germline gives CDR1 DFQATT, CDR2 SNEGSKA (reference sequence). This CDR3 comprises 15 residues. The CDR3 here is CSAEEGLAASYEQYF. The CDR3 coding sequence is TGCAGTGCAGAGGAGGGACTAGCGGCCTCCTACGAGCAGTACTTC.

This chain uses TRBV12-3 or TRBV12-4 with TRBJ1-2, with D uncertain. Between the trimmed V and J ends, which lost 4 bases and 6 bases, there was a span of 6 bases. CDR3 length: 11 residues. CDR3 sequence (DNA): TGTGCCAGCAGTTCATCCAATGGCTACACCTTC. It translates to CASSSSNGYTF.

The V and J genes are TRBV7-2 and TRBJ2-7; D not resolved. The CDR3 extends over 14 amino acids. V shed 2 bases and J shed 1 base, with 9 bases lying between them. CDR1 is SGHTA, CDR2 FQGNSA, per germline. In DNA form, the CDR3 reads TGTGCCAGCAGCTTAATTCCGGATTCCTACGAGCAGTACTTC. Protein product: CASSLIPDSYEQYF.

In regard to this clonotype: A much larger clone differs from this one at a single base, so this may be a read error. V is TRBV29-1 and J is TRBJ2-4; possible D gene TRBD1, 6 bases. The end of the DNA fits TRBJ2-7 better, so the J call may be wrong. This CDR3 is 13 amino acids long. Germline values: CDR1 SQVTM, CDR2 ANQGSEA. The CDR3: CSVAQGPGYEQYF. CDR3 coding DNA: TGCAGCGTTGCCCAGGGGCCGGGGTACGAGCAGTACTTC.

The chain recombines TRBV28 with TRBJ1-2; D is uncertain. In germline, CDR1 is MDHEN, CDR2 SYDVKM. The CDR3 length is 13 residues. V was trimmed by 4 bases and J by 4 bases, leaving 10 bases between them. The CDR3 bases are TGTGCCAGCAGTTCGGGCTCCGGCTATGGCTACACCTTC. Its protein is CASSSGSGYGYTF.

A word on this clonotype: Relative to the germline gene, one junction end is altered; a read error may explain this. This chain links TRBV5-1 with TRBJ2-1, with 7 bases that match TRBD2. There are 15 residues in the CDR3. Germline CDR1 and CDR2: SGHRS and YFSETQ. The CDR3 sequence: CASILWRERNNEQFF. In nucleotides, the CDR3 is TGCGCCAGCATCTTGTGGCGGGAGCGGAACAATGAGCAGTTCTTC.

The chain has TRBV7-6 and TRBJ2-6, with a tentative D call TRBD1 (6 bases). From germline, CDR1 is SGHVS and CDR2 FNYEAQ. V lost 1 base, J lost 0 bases, and 16 bases lay in between. This CDR3 is built from 19 residues. The CDR3 is CASSLEGVSLNSGANVLTF. CDR3 sequence (DNA): TGTGCCAGCAGCTTAGAGGGGGTTTCCCTCAACTCTGGGGCCAACGTCCTGACTTTC.

The table lists this clonotype with many counts. The chain joins TRBV29-1 to TRBJ2-5; no definite D call. V gave up 1 base and J gave up 9 bases, with 12 bases separating them. The CDR3 runs to 12 residues. Per germline, CDR1 SQVTM and CDR2 ANQGSEA. CDR3 protein: CSVEVLDRAQYF. For the CDR3, the DNA is TGCAGCGTTGAAGTGTTGGACCGGGCCCAGTACTTC.

The chain carries TRBV7-7 and TRBJ2-5; no firm D call. This CDR3 comprises 13 residues. Germline V gene data show CDR1 as SSHAT and CDR2 as FNYEAQ (reference sequence). V was trimmed by 5 bases and J by 11 bases, leaving 18 bases between them. Here the CDR3 reads CASSINVGGEQYF. CDR3 bases: TGTGCCAGCAGCATTAATGTAGGTGGAGAGCAGTACTTC.

This clonotype appeared a few times. The V gene is TRBV7-2, the J gene TRBJ2-3; D may match TRBD1 or TRBD2 (5 bases each). This CDR3 is 15 amino acids long. Between the trimmed V and J ends, which lost 2 bases and 2 bases, there was a span of 11 bases. Germline V CDR1 and CDR2: SGHTA, FQGNSA. The CDR3: CASSLSPGPTDTQYF. The CDR3 nucleotides read TGTGCCAGCAGCTTATCGCCGGGACCCACAGATACGCAGTATTTT.